One and the same sample provided the 5 T cell receptor beta chains below, sequenced in a study of blood T cell repertoires in COVID-19. The protocol was immunoSEQ multiplex PCR, while the TCRdb copy is restricted to in-frame clones and leaves out a portion. Here the sample spans approximately 530,000 clones, around nine tenths being singletons. Sequencing used peripheral blood. The receptors were sampled from a woman between 50 and 59 years old with COVID-19, enrolled during active disease.

This chain uses TRBV7-2 with TRBJ2-3; 12 nucleotides align to TRBD2. Germline V gives CDR1 SGHTA, CDR2 FQGNSA. The trim removed 3 bases at V and 0 bases at J, leaving 4 bases unmatched. The CDR3 spans 17 residues. The CDR3 nucleotides read TGTGCCAGCAGCTTTCGACTAGCGGGGGCCAGCACAGATACGCAGTATTTT. This encodes CASSFRLAGASTDTQYF.

With regard to this clone: Additional DNA sequences in this sample encode the identical CDR3. The chain is built from TRBV9 and TRBJ1-4; 8 nucleotides agree with TRBD1. There are 14 residues in the CDR3. The germline V gene encodes CDR1 SGDLS and CDR2 YYNGEE. The V and J ends lost 0 bases and 8 bases, in that order; junction bases with no gene match: 3. The DNA for the CDR3 is TGTGCCAGCAGCGTAGGACAGGGGAGGGAAAAACTGTTTTTT. Amino acids: CASSVGQGREKLFF.

On this clone: Within the sample, other DNA sequences also encode this same CDR3. CDR3 nucleotide sequence: TGTGCCTGGAGTGTAAAGGGGGCTTACAATGAGCAGTTCTTC. Translating gives CAWSVKGAYNEQFF. The chain recombines TRBV30 with TRBJ2-1; 7 bases map to TRBD1. This CDR3 comprises 14 residues. The J segment lost 4 bases and the V segment lost 0 bases, leaving 3 bases of the junction unmatched. Looked up from germline, CDR1 is GTSNPN and CDR2 is SVGIG (reference sequence).

This clone has only one observation. The genes are TRBV3-1 (or the pseudogene TRBV3-2) and TRBJ1-1, with TRBD1 as a possible D gene (5 bases). From germline, CDR1 is LGHDT and CDR2 YNNKEL (reference sequence). This CDR3 has 17 residues. V was trimmed by 2 bases and J by 1 base, leaving 17 bases between them. The CDR3 is CASSQSTRSRENTEAFF. For the CDR3, the DNA is TGTGCCAGCAGCCAATCTACGAGAAGCAGGGAGAACACTGAAGCTTTCTTT.

The rearrangement joins TRBV3-1 (or the pseudogene TRBV3-2) to TRBJ1-2; D is perhaps TRBD1 (5 bases). V was trimmed by 5 bases and J by 4 bases, leaving 17 bases between them. There are 15 residues in the CDR3. CDR1 and CDR2 (germline): LGHDT, YNNKEL (reference sequence). CDR3: CASSSHSGGSYGYTF. The CDR3 region has the DNA TGTGCCAGCAGCTCCCACTCGGGGGGGAGCTATGGCTACACCTTC.